What follows describes a single T cell receptor (beta chain). What antigen it recognizes has not been identified. The sample holds no much larger clone one base away, and base qualities are not on file. Trimming costs V 4 bases and J 3 bases, and their ends lie 10 bases apart. Spanning cysteine to phenylalanine, the CDR3 consists of 13 amino acids. CDR3 DNA only is kept here, 39 bases in frame from base 1. The germline V gene specifies SQVTM as CDR1 and ANQGSEA as CDR2. All of the isolated RNA was reverse transcribed with the High Capacity cDNA Reverse Transcription Kit, so expressed TCRB transcripts were sequenced. Deep immunoSEQ sequencing was performed on naive, central memory and regulatory T cell samples, with an average of approximately 3.9 million total reads per sample. Sorted cells were lysed in RLT buffer, and RNA was extracted using DNase-treated RNeasy Micro or Mini kits according to cell number. To prevent cross-contamination, each cell subset was processed individually, whereas patient and healthy donor samples were processed jointly. Using the immunoSEQ multiplex PCR, TCRB sequences were amplified from cDNA into 87-bp fragments spanning the CDR3 region. The amplicons were sequenced using the Illumina HiSeq platform. In the paper's pipeline: PCR bias was computationally corrected using synthetic template baselines, reads within Hamming distance 2 were collapsed, and singletons that could not be merged were discarded. Reads were aligned to IMGT to assign V, D and J genes, CDR3 length, and insertions or deletions at six rearrangement sites. Clonotype counts were normalized to sorted cell number within each subset before computing true diversity and Gini coefficients with the tcR R package. The overlap coefficient, calculated on TCRB nucleotide sequences, was used to measure repertoire sharing. As a proxy for the pre-selection repertoire, out-of-frame TCRB sequences from naive cells were analyzed. TCRdb provides this immuneACCESS table in a form limited to in-frame rearrangements. Some clones are lacking; in checked studies, under half of them reflect an unresolved V gene, and why the rest are absent is not known. V, J and clone size derive from that table, while D and trimming were established from the DNA sequence. The sample records over 650,000 clones, over 12% of which are singletons. Of the sample, roughly 0.04% is held by the ten largest clones.

The sample comes from a study of beta chain features in type 1 diabetes (dated by TCRdb to the late 2010s). With respect to the entire study: No differences in mean age, gender distribution, total cell number or subset yield were found between patients and healthy donors. A total of about 100,000,000 sorted cells were examined across all samples, and RNA yield correlated strongly with the number of cells per subset. The study compared the TCRB repertoires of sorted circulating CD4+ T cell subsets in recently diagnosed type 1 diabetes patients with those in matched healthy donors. Regulatory and stem cell-like memory subsets were obtained from only 8 patients and roughly eight healthy donors, while naive and central memory subsets were obtained from all 30 or so donors.

Each donor gave one peripheral blood draw, about 100 mL on average, collected into heparinised tubes. A BD FACSAria II and a panel including CD45RO, CCR7, CD25, CD127, CD95 and CD27 were used to sort naive, central memory, regulatory and stem cell-like memory CD4+ T cells. Purity was above 95% for every sorted population. PBMCs were isolated right away by Lymphoprep density gradient centrifugation and were stained directly, without culture. So that batch effects would be minimized, each experiment stained and sorted samples in pairs, pairing one healthy donor with one patient. What the research found in general, with its limitations: Because cDNA rather than genomic DNA was sequenced, highly expressing activated cells could have been over-represented, although no difference in activation and CD3 levels was found between groups. Because small numbers of individuals were included in the HLA sub-analyses, any influence of HLA type on TCRB rearrangement was left unresolved. Naive, central memory and regulatory TCRB repertoires appeared to be more similar among patients than among healthy donors. Shorter templates might be favored by PCR, yet because patient and control samples were amplified and corrected together, any such skew would affect both groups equally. Type 1 diabetes patients showed a moderate but significant shortening of TCRB CDR3 length in all four CD4+ subsets. At VDJ recombination sites, patients with type 1 diabetes made fewer insertions and deleted more nucleotides, a pattern implying thymic rearrangement abnormalities.

The material sequenced was naive CD4+ T cells from blood. Sample cell subset or site, as interpreted from the label and publication: true naive CD4+ T cells. The clonotype was recovered from a man younger than 35 with type 1 diabetes. Here the chain combines TRBV29-1 and TRBJ1-5; a tentative D match to TRBD1 spans 5 bases. The nucleotides are TGCAGCGTTGGCGGGGGGAACAATCAGCCCCAGCATTTT. This gives the protein CSVGGGNNQPQHF.